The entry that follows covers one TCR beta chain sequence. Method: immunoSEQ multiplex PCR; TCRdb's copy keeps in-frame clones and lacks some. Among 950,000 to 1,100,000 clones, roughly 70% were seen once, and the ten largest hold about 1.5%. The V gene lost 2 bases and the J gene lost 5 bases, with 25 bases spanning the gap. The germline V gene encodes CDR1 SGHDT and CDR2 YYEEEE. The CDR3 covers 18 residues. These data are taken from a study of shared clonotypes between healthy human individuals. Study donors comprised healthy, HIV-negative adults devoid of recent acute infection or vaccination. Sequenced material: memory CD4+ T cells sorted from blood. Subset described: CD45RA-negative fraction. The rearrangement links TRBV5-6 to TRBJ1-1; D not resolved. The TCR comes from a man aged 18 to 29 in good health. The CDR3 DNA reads TGTGCCAGCAGCTTTGCCCTCGGTTCCAGGACCGGTGGGACTGAAGCTTTCTTT. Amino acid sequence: CASSFALGSRTGGTEAFF.